Reported below is one T cell receptor beta chain. What it binds is unknown. Clones were read by immunoSEQ multiplex PCR, and TCRdb kept only the in-frame ones, dropping some. The sample has fewer than 60,000 clones; approximately 84% are singletons. Germline values: CDR1 MNHEY, CDR2 SVGAGI. The CDR3 is 13 amino acids. V was cut by 4 bases and J by 3 bases, with 10 bases left in between. The sample comes from a study of graft-versus-host responses after intestinal transplantation. General observations from the study: Peak circulating GvH clone levels were associated with early post-transplant HvG declines. GvH clones appeared in recipient marrow, some first in ileum or blood.

The chain has TRBV6-5 and TRBJ2-7; D is undetermined. This TCR came from a human donor who was the organ donor for an intestinal transplant. The sample in question was unstimulated CD4+ T cells sorted from spleen or lymph node cells, obtained before transplant. The CDR3 sequence is CASSLYKNYEQYF. CDR3 DNA sequence: TGTGCCAGCAGTTTGTACAAAAACTACGAGCAGTACTTC.